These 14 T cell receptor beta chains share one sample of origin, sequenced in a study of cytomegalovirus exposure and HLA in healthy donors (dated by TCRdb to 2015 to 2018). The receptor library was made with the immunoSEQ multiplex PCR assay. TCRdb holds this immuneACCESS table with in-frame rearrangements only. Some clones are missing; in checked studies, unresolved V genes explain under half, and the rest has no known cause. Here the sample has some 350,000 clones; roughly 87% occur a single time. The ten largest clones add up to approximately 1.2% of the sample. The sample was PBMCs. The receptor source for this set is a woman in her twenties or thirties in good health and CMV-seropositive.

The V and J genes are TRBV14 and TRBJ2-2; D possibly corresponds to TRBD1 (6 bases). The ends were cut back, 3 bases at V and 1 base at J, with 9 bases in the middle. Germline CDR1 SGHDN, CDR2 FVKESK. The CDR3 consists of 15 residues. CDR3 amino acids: CASSHQTGNTGELFF. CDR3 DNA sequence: TGTGCCAGCAGCCACCAGACAGGGAACACCGGGGAGCTGTTTTTT.

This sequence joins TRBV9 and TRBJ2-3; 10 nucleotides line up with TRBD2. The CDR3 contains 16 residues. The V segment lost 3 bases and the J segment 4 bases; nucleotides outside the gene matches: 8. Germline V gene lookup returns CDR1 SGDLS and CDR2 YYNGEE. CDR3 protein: CASSGVAGGNADTQYF. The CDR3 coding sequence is TGTGCCAGCAGCGGCGTAGCGGGGGGTAACGCAGATACGCAGTATTTT.

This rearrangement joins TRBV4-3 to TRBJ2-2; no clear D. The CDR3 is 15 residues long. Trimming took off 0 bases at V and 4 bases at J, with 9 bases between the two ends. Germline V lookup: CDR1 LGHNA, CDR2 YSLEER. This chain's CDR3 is CASSQEVWSTGELFF. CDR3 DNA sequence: TGCGCCAGCAGCCAAGAGGTCTGGTCCACCGGGGAGCTGTTTTTT.

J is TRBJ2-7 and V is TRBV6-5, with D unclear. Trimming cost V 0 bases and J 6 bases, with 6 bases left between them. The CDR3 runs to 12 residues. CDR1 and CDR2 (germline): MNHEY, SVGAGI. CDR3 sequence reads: CASSYSTFEQYF. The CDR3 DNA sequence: TGTGCCAGCAGTTACTCGACGTTCGAGCAGTACTTC.

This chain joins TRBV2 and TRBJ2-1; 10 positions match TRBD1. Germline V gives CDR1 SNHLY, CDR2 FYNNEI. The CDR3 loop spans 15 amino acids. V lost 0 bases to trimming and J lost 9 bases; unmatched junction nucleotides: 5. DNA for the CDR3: TGTGCCAGCAGTGAAGCGAGACAGGGGGCGGTTGAGCAGTTCTTC. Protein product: CASSEARQGAVEQFF.

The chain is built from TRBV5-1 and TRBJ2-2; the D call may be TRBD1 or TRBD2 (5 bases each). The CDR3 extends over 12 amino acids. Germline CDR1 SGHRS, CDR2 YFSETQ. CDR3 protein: CAMRGNTGELFF. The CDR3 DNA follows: TGCGCAATGAGGGGCAACACCGGGGAGCTGTTTTTT.

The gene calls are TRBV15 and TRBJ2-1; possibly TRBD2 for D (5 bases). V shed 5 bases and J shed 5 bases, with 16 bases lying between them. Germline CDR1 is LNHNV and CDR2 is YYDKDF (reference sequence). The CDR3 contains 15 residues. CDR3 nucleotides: TGTGCCACCAGCCTCCGGACTGGAAAGAACAATGAGCAGTTCTTC. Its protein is CATSLRTGKNNEQFF.

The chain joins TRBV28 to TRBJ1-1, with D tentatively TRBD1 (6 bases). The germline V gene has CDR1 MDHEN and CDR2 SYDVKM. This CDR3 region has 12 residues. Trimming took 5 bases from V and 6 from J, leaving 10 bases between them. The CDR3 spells CASSPQGSEAFF. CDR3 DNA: TGTGCCAGCAGTCCCCAGGGGTCTGAAGCTTTCTTT.

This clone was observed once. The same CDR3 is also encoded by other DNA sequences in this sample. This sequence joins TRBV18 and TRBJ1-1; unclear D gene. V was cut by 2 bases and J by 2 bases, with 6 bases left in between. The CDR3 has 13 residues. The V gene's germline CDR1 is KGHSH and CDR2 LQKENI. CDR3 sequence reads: CASSPNSNTEAFF. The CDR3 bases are TGTGCCAGCTCACCAAACAGTAACACTGAAGCTTTCTTT.

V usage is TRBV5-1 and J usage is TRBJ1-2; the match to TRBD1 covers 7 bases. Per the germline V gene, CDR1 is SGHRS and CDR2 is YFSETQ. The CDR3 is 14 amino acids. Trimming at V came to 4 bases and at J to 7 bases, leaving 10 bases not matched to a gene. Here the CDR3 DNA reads TGCGCCAGCAGCCCCGGACAGGCCCCGTCTGGCTACACCTTC. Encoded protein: CASSPGQAPSGYTF.

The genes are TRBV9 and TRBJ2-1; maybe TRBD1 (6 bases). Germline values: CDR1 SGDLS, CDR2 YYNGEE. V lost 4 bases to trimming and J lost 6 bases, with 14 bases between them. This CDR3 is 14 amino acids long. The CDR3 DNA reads TGTGCCAGCAGCCCCCGGGACATAATCAATGAGCAGTTCTTC. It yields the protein CASSPRDIINEQFF.

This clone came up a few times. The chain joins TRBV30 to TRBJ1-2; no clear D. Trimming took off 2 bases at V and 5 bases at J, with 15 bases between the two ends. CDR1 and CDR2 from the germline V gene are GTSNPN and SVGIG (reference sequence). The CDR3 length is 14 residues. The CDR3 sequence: CAWSQSGRRYGYTF. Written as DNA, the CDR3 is TGTGCCTGGAGTCAGAGTGGACGGAGATATGGCTACACCTTC.

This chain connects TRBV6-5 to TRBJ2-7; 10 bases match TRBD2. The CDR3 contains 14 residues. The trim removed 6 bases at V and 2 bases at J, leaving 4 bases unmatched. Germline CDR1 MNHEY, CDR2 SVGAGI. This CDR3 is CASRTSGRAYEQYF. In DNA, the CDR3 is TGTGCCAGCAGGACAAGCGGGAGGGCCTACGAGCAGTACTTC.

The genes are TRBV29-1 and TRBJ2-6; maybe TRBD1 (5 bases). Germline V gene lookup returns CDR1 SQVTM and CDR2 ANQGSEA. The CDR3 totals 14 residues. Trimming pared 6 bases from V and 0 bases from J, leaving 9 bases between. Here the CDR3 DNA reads TGCAGCGTCTTGACAGTCTCTGGGGCCAACGTCCTGACTTTC. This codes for CSVLTVSGANVLTF.